Below are 7 T cell receptor beta chains sequenced from a single sample in a study of chemoradiotherapy in HPV16-positive cancers. Clones were sequenced by immunoSEQ multiplex PCR, and TCRdb holds only the in-frame ones, with some missing. This table has 20,000 to 25,000 clones, about 90% appearing once. This material consisted of blood, taken from a patient who underwent chemoradiotherapy. Receptors originate from a human donor with HPV-associated anogenital cancer.

The chain is built from TRBV7-9 and TRBJ1-6; 7 nucleotides match TRBD1. The CDR3 loop spans 14 amino acids. Looked up from germline, CDR1 is SEHNR and CDR2 is FQNEAQ (reference sequence). Losses at the gene ends were 6 bases for V and 9 bases for J; bases not matched to a gene: 8. CDR3: CASSQGQSSSPLHF. The DNA for the CDR3 is TGTGCCAGCAGTCAGGGACAGTCGAGTTCACCCCTCCACTTT.

The V and J genes are TRBV10-2 and TRBJ1-6, with D possibly matching TRBD1 (5 bases). This CDR3 is built from 14 residues. The germline V gene has CDR1 WSHSY and CDR2 SAAADI. Trimming took off 8 bases at V and 5 bases at J, with 13 bases between the two ends. CDR3 DNA: TGCGCCAGCCTAGAGGGGACGGATAATTCACCCCTCCACTTT. Protein: CASLEGTDNSPLHF.

The chain employs TRBV4-2 and TRBJ2-1; D possibly corresponds to TRBD2 (7 bases). Germline values: CDR1 LGHNA, CDR2 YNFKEQ. V lost 2 bases and J 7 bases, leaving 18 bases between the germline ends. The CDR3 extends over 16 amino acids. Written as DNA, the CDR3 is TGTGCCAGCAGCCAAATTTGGGGGGGGGCCAGTAATGAGCAGTTCTTC. Its translation is CASSQIWGGASNEQFF.

The chain combines TRBV7-8 with TRBJ1-3, with TRBD1 as a possible D gene (5 bases). The CDR3 covers 17 residues. Germline values: CDR1 SGHVS, CDR2 FQNEAQ. The V end lost 5 bases, the J end lost 2 bases, and 19 bases lay between the germline ends. The CDR3 protein is CASSIRGGGETGNTIYF. The CDR3 bases are TGTGCCAGCAGCATCCGGGGCGGGGGTGAGACTGGAAACACCATATATTTT.

In its sample, this clone was seen once. The chain employs TRBV6-5 and TRBJ1-1; 8 bases agree with TRBD1. Trimming cost V 6 bases and J 8 bases; bases outside gene matches: 5. Germline assignment: CDR1 MNHEY and CDR2 SVGAGI. The CDR3 runs to 12 residues. The CDR3: CASSRDRIEAFF. The CDR3 DNA reads as TGTGCCAGCAGCCGGGACAGGATAGAAGCTTTCTTT.

This chain joins TRBV6-6 and TRBJ2-7; 10 nucleotides line up with TRBD2. V lost 4 bases and J lost 4; bases outside the gene matches: 7. This CDR3 is 15 amino acids long. Germline assignment: CDR1 MNHNY and CDR2 SVGAGI (reference sequence). CDR3 nucleotide sequence: TGTGCCAGCAGTTCCCAAGCGGGGGGGCAATACGAGCAGTACTTC. Its translation: CASSSQAGGQYEQYF.

The CDR3 protein is CAWKGIEVTGELFF. The CDR3 DNA is TGTGCCTGGAAGGGCATCGAAGTAACCGGGGAGCTGTTTTTT. The rearrangement links TRBV30 to TRBJ2-2; D not certain. The CDR3 extends over 14 amino acids. The V gene lost 4 bases and the J gene lost 5 bases, with 14 bases spanning the gap. Germline V gives CDR1 GTSNPN, CDR2 SVGIG (reference sequence).